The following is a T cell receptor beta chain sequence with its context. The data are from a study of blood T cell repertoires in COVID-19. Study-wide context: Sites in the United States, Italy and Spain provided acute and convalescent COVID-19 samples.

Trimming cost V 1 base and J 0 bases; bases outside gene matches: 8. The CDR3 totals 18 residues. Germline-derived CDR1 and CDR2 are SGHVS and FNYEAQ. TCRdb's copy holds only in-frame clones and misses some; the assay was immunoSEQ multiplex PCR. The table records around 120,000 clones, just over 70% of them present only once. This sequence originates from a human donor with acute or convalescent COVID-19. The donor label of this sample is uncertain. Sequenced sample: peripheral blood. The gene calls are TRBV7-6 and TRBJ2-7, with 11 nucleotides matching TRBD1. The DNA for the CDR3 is TGTGCCAGCAGCTTAGGGGCCGGGACAGGGGGTTCCTCCTACGAGCAGTACTTC. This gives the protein CASSLGAGTGGSSYEQYF.